The 5 T cell receptor beta chains below all came from one sample that was sequenced in a study of T cell repertoires in cytomegalovirus infection. MiXCR, applied by TCRdb to the reads, yields one record per CDR3 protein. The profile shows roughly 640,000 distinct CDR3 sequences, 20% to 25% of them singletons. The sequenced sample was CD8+ T cells from PBMCs. The source is a human donor in good health (CMV status not recorded). Some clones in this sample may be carry-over from other donors' samples.

This clonotype was recorded many times. The chain couples TRBV7-2 to TRBJ1-5; D unclear. Between the trimmed V and J ends, which lost 0 bases and 6 bases, there was a span of 9 bases. This CDR3 comprises 14 residues. CDR1 and CDR2 from the germline V gene are SGHTA and FQGNSA. Here the CDR3 DNA reads TGTGCCAGCAGCTTAGCGGGGATCGGTCAGCCCCAGCATTTT. Translating it yields CASSLAGIGQPQHF.

This clonotype was observed a handful of times. In DNA form, the CDR3 reads TGTGCCAGCAGTTTATCGGGCGGCCGTGGAGCTTTCTTT. Translation gives CASSLSGGRGAFF. This chain links TRBV27 with TRBJ1-1; no reliable D call. Germline lookup yields CDR1 MNHEY and CDR2 SMNVEV (reference sequence). The CDR3 contains 13 residues. V lost 0 bases to trimming and J lost 10 bases, with 12 bases between them.

This clonotype was observed a handful of times. V usage is TRBV7-9 and J usage is TRBJ1-1, with D perhaps TRBD1 (5 bases). CDR1 SEHNR and CDR2 FQNEAQ come from the germline V gene (reference sequence). This CDR3 is 13 amino acids long. V was cut by 2 bases and J by 6 bases, with 10 bases left in between. The CDR3 DNA is TGTGCCAGCAGCTTACTTTGGGGGTCTGAAGCTTTCTTT. This codes for CASSLLWGSEAFF. Based on the CDR3 plus reference TRBV7-9 and TRBJ1-1, the full variable domain is DTGVSQNPRHKITKRGQNVTFRCDPISEHNRLYWYRQTLGQGPEFLTYFQNEAQLEKSRLLSDRFSAERPKGSFSTLEIQRTEQGDSAMYLCASSLLWGSEAFFGQGTRLTVV.

This clonotype was counted many times. The rearrangement joins TRBV7-9 to TRBJ1-5; D unresolved. The V gene lost 5 bases and the J gene lost 7 bases, with 12 bases spanning the gap. Germline V gene sequence: CDR1 SEHNR, CDR2 FQNEAQ (reference sequence). The CDR3 has 13 residues. The CDR3 nucleotides are TGTGCCAGCAGCGGGCCCCAGAAACAGCCCCAGCATTTT. Translation: CASSGPQKQPQHF.

This chain connects TRBV9 to TRBJ2-3; D gene ambiguous. The CDR3 sequence is 14 residues long. V was trimmed by 0 bases and J by 1 base, leaving 6 bases between them. Germline V gene sequence: CDR1 SGDLS, CDR2 YYNGEE. The CDR3 DNA sequence: TGTGCCAGCAGCGTAGTGGCTGGCACAGATACGCAGTATTTT. Its translation: CASSVVAGTDTQYF.